This T cell receptor (beta chain) was documented in a study of cytomegalovirus exposure and HLA in healthy donors. The study, taken as a whole, reports: Fewer N-insertions than the roughly 600-donor mean were reportedly shown by an Asian-associated ancestry cluster in a later analysis. In an earlier analysis, about 87% or about 30%: the productive usage of most TCR beta V segments.

This clone was counted once. Its specificity is not known. Both 60 Vbeta primers and 13 Jbeta primers went into the PCR. Per the original methods: The count from a later analysis was tens of millions of unique TCR beta chains, around 10 million of them shared. Data came from immunoSEQ multiplex PCR; TCRdb stores just in-frame clones and leaves some out. The V and J calls and clone size were taken over from that table, and D and trimming were inferred from the DNA. The top ten hold roughly 2% of the sample, which has under 150,000 clones, roughly 80% seen once. It was healthy bone marrow donors who served as donors. The CDR3 is 15 residues long. Germline CDR1 is SGHTA and CDR2 is FQGNSA. Trimming left V 4 bases short and J 0 bases short, with 12 bases between.

The chain joins TRBV7-2 to TRBJ1-2; D gene uncertain. The sample comprised PBMCs. This TCR came from a man aged 18 to 29 in good health and CMV-seronegative. CDR3 sequence reads: CASSSGRGSNYGYTF. In nucleotides, the CDR3 is TGTGCCAGCAGCTCAGGACGGGGTTCTAACTATGGCTACACCTTC. Looking up the rest from reference TRBV7-2 and TRBJ1-2 gives the full variable domain: GAGVSQSPSNKVTEKGKDVELRCDPISGHTALYWYRQSLGQGLEFLIYFQGNSAPDKSGLPSDRFSAERTGGSVSTLTIQRTQQEDSAVYLCASSSGRGSNYGYTFGSGTRLTVV.